The 29 T cell receptor beta chains listed next were all sequenced from one sample in a study of identical twins. MiXCR was run by TCRdb on the 5' RACE reads, yielding one entry per CDR3 protein. The table records about 690,000 distinct CDR3 sequences, less than 7% of them present only once. Sequenced sample: naive T cells sorted from blood. These receptors all come from a man aged 18 to 29 in good health.

In this sample, this clonotype turned up many times. The genes are TRBV9 and TRBJ1-1; 8 bases line up with TRBD1. Trimming at V came to 0 bases and at J to 8 bases, leaving 12 bases not matched to a gene. The CDR3 runs 16 residues. Germline CDR1 and CDR2: SGDLS and YYNGEE. The CDR3 nucleotides are TGTGCCAGCAGCGTAGATACCCGACAGGGGTTTGAGGAAGCTTTCTTT. Residues: CASSVDTRQGFEEAFF.

This clonotype was detected many times. This chain joins TRBV21-1 and TRBJ2-7; TRBD2 reflects the table's D call only, with no check against the DNA. TRBV21-1 represents a pseudogene. The CDR3 is made up of 13 amino acids. CDR3 sequence (DNA): TGTGCCAGCAGCAAATGGACTCTGAGCGAGCAGTACTTC. This encodes CASSKWTLSEQYF.

In this sample, this clonotype turned up a few times. The chain has TRBV20-1 and TRBJ2-3; 7 bases agree with TRBD2. The CDR3 has 19 residues. Germline loops: CDR1 DFQATT, CDR2 SNEGSKA (reference sequence). Trimming cost V 5 bases and J 4 bases; bases outside gene matches: 24. The CDR3 protein is CSALNGRMRLNYQADTQYF. CDR3 nucleotide sequence: TGCAGTGCTTTAAACGGGAGGATGAGGTTAAATTACCAGGCAGATACGCAGTATTTT.

In this sample, this clonotype turned up many times. The J gene is TRBJ2-3, the V gene TRBV12-3 or TRBV12-4; D tentatively fits TRBD1 or TRBD2 (5 bases each). The V end was cut by 2 bases, the J end by 8 bases, with 8 bases between. This CDR3 spans 12 amino acids. CDR3 in amino acids: CASSLTGGTQYF. CDR3 DNA: TGTGCCAGCAGTTTAACTGGGGGTACGCAGTATTTT.

At least ten counts were recorded for this clonotype. V is TRBV27 and J is TRBJ2-7; D is perhaps TRBD1 or TRBD2 (5 bases each). Germline CDR1 MNHEY, CDR2 SMNVEV (reference sequence). The CDR3 extends over 12 amino acids. The ends were cut back, 8 bases at V and 2 bases at J, with 10 bases in the middle. CDR3 sequence reads: CASFKGPYEQYF. DNA of the CDR3: TGTGCCAGCTTCAAGGGACCCTACGAGCAGTACTTC.

This clonotype was seen at least ten times. This rearrangement joins TRBV12-3 or TRBV12-4 to TRBJ1-4; weak D call: TRBD1 (6 bases). With 1 base removed from V and 8 bases from J, the gap between germline ends came to 11 bases. The length of the CDR3 is 14 residues. The CDR3 sequence: CASSLGGAQEKLFF. The DNA for the CDR3 is TGTGCCAGCAGTTTAGGGGGGGCGCAGGAAAAACTGTTTTTT.

V usage is TRBV27 and J usage is TRBJ2-5; the D is unclear. The V gene lost 4 bases and the J gene lost 5 bases, with 14 bases spanning the gap. The CDR3 runs to 14 residues. Germline CDR1 is MNHEY and CDR2 is SMNVEV (reference sequence). CDR3 in amino acids: CASSSSLFGETQYF. The CDR3 nucleotides read TGTGCCAGCAGTTCATCCCTGTTCGGGGAGACCCAGTACTTC.

The sample holds a few counts of this clonotype. The gene calls are TRBV28 and TRBJ2-6; TRBD2 might be the D (7 bases). This CDR3 has 15 amino acids. V lost 8 bases, J lost 2 bases, and 13 bases lay in between. CDR1 is MDHEN and CDR2 is SYDVKM in the germline V gene. CDR3 in amino acids: CASWEGGTGANVLTF. The CDR3 DNA is TGTGCCAGCTGGGAGGGGGGGACTGGGGCCAACGTCCTGACTTTC. Supplemented by reference TRBV28 and TRBJ2-6, the full variable domain reads DVKVTQSSRYLVKRTGEKVFLECVQDMDHENMFWYRQDPGLGLRLIYFSYDVKMKEKGDIPEGYSVSREKKERFSLILESASTNQTSMYLCASWEGGTGANVLTFGAGSRLTVL.

Many counts were recorded for this clonotype. The chain uses TRBV5-5 and TRBJ2-7; possibly TRBD2 for D (5 bases). The germline V gene has CDR1 SGHKS and CDR2 YYEKEE (reference sequence). The CDR3 is made up of 13 amino acids. Trimming shortened V by 6 bases and J by 6 bases, and 16 bases separated the two germline ends. CDR3 in amino acids: CASNPGTKGEQYV. Here the CDR3 DNA reads TGTGCCAGCAATCCGGGAACAAAGGGCGAGCAGTACGTC.

This clonotype was detected ten times or more. The chain joins TRBV29-1 to TRBJ1-2; unclear D gene. V dropped 7 bases and J dropped 2 bases, with 17 bases sitting between them. The CDR3 consists of 14 residues. CDR1 and CDR2 (germline): SQVTM, ANQGSEA. The CDR3 sequence: CSASDGPENYGYTF. CDR3 coding DNA: TGCAGCGCGTCGGACGGGCCAGAAAACTATGGCTACACCTTC.

This clonotype appeared many times. The genes are TRBV6-1 and TRBJ2-2; a weak D match, TRBD1 (6 bases). This CDR3 comprises 15 residues. CDR1 is MNHNS and CDR2 is SASEGT in the germline V gene. V was trimmed by 4 bases and J by 8 bases, leaving 17 bases between them. The CDR3 nucleotides are TGTGCCAGCAGTGCGGGGACAACCGCGGAAGGGGAGCTGTTTTTT. Protein sequence: CASSAGTTAEGELFF.

This clonotype has ten or more counts. The chain has TRBV20-1 and TRBJ2-1, with 7 bases that match TRBD1. This CDR3 has 14 amino acids. Looked up from germline, CDR1 is DFQATT and CDR2 is SNEGSKA (reference sequence). J was trimmed by 5 bases and V by 6 bases; bases with no gene match: 10. CDR3 loop: CSAQGQWPDNEQFF. CDR3 nucleotides: TGCAGTGCCCAGGGACAGTGGCCCGACAATGAGCAGTTCTTC.

The CDR3, as DNA: TGTGCCAGCAGCCAAGATAACGGAGATACGCAGTATTTT. This sequence encodes CASSQDNGDTQYF. This rearrangement joins TRBV3-1 to TRBJ2-3; D gene unclear. Germline V gene data show CDR1 as LGHDT and CDR2 as YNNKEL (reference sequence). The ends were cut back, 0 bases at V and 5 bases at J, with 6 bases in the middle. The CDR3 has 13 residues.

The chain combines TRBV6-5 with TRBJ2-7; 7 bases fit TRBD1. CDR1 and CDR2 from the germline V gene are MNHEY and SVGAGI. This CDR3 has 14 residues. V gave up 4 bases and J gave up 3 bases; unmatched junction bases: 6. The CDR3 loop is CASSWGQRNYEQYF. As DNA, the CDR3 is TGTGCCAGCAGTTGGGGACAGAGAAACTACGAGCAGTACTTC.

The rearrangement uses TRBV3-1 and TRBJ2-3; TRBD1 is a possible D gene (7 bases). V was cut by 4 bases and J by 3 bases, with 17 bases left in between. This CDR3 has 16 residues. The germline V gene encodes CDR1 LGHDT and CDR2 YNNKEL (reference sequence). The CDR3 reads CASSLEGAGRTDTQYF. The CDR3 nucleotides read TGTGCCAGCAGCCTCGAGGGGGCAGGGAGGACAGATACGCAGTATTTT.

This clonotype was detected a few times. The chain has TRBV20-1 and TRBJ2-1, with 16 bases lining up with TRBD2. Germline V gives CDR1 DFQATT, CDR2 SNEGSKA (reference sequence). The ends lost 1 base at V and 4 bases at J; junction bases unmatched: 7. The CDR3 is made up of 18 amino acids. The CDR3 DNA reads TGCAGTGCTAGAGCGGGACTAGCGGGAGGGCCTGCTTACAATGAGCAGTTCTTC. Translating it yields CSARAGLAGGPAYNEQFF.

Only a few counts were recorded for this clonotype. Here the CDR3 reads CASSPQVRTDTQYF. CDR3 coding DNA: TGTGCCAGCTCACCACAGGTTAGGACAGATACGCAGTATTTT. The chain combines TRBV18 with TRBJ2-3; unclear D gene. CDR3 length: 14 residues. CDR1 and CDR2 from the germline V gene are KGHSH and LQKENI. V lost 1 base and J lost 3, with 8 bases in between.

This clonotype was counted many times. J is TRBJ1-1 and V is TRBV18; the D is unclear. Germline CDR1 KGHSH, CDR2 LQKENI. The CDR3 loop spans 13 amino acids. Trimming cost V 3 bases and J 8 bases, with 13 bases left between them. CDR3 amino acids: CASSPGGSNEAFF. In DNA, the CDR3 is TGTGCCAGCTCACCGGGAGGGAGCAACGAAGCTTTCTTT. The whole variable domain, remainder taken from reference TRBV18 and TRBJ1-1, is NAGVMQNPRHLVRRRGQEARLRCSPMKGHSHVYWYRQLPEEGLKFMVYLQKENIIDESGMPKERFSAEFPKEGPSILRIQQVVRGDSAAYFCASSPGGSNEAFFGQGTRLTVV.

This clonotype has at least ten counts. This CDR3 reads CASSRGKETQYF. The CDR3 DNA follows: TGTGCCAGCAGTCGAGGGAAAGAGACCCAGTACTTC. J is TRBJ2-5 and V is TRBV7-8; a weak D match, TRBD2 (5 bases). This CDR3 comprises 12 residues. Germline loops: CDR1 SGHVS, CDR2 FQNEAQ. V gave up 6 bases and J gave up 3 bases, with 8 bases separating them.

The CDR3 loop is CAWSTGPTIGSGSPDTQYF. The CDR3 nucleotides read TGTGCCTGGAGTACGGGCCCAACTATCGGATCCGGGTCTCCAGATACGCAGTATTTT. The chain carries TRBV30 and TRBJ2-3; D unresolved. In germline, CDR1 is GTSNPN, CDR2 SVGIG (reference sequence). This CDR3 has 19 residues. Trimming left V 2 bases short and J 4 bases short, with 28 bases between.

The chain carries TRBV7-9 and TRBJ2-2, with 8 bases identical to TRBD1. The V gene end was trimmed by 5 bases and the J gene end by 6 bases; junction bases not matched to a gene: 5. Germline lookup yields CDR1 SEHNR and CDR2 FQNEAQ (reference sequence). The CDR3 runs 14 residues. CDR3 nucleotides: TGTGCCAGCAGCCGACAGGGGACAGCCGGGGAGCTGTTTTTT. This sequence encodes CASSRQGTAGELFF.

This chain joins TRBV14 and TRBJ2-1; D gene unclear. The CDR3 runs 13 residues. CDR1 is SGHDN, CDR2 FVKESK, per germline. Trimming took 0 bases from V and 7 from J, leaving 7 bases between them. The CDR3 coding sequence is TGTGCCAGCAGCCAAGAGTTCAGGAATGAGCAGTTCTTC. Translation gives CASSQEFRNEQFF.

This clonotype has just a few counts. V gene TRBV20-1 combines with J gene TRBJ2-5; the match to TRBD2 covers 7 bases. The J segment lost 7 bases and the V segment lost 1 base, leaving 12 bases of the junction unmatched. CDR1 and CDR2 from the germline V gene are DFQATT and SNEGSKA (reference sequence). The CDR3 loop spans 15 amino acids. Written as DNA, the CDR3 is TGCAGTGCTAGAGGACTCGAGCGGGACGGTGTGACCCAGTACTTC. Translation gives CSARGLERDGVTQYF.

The chain combines TRBV2 with TRBJ1-2; the D gene is possibly TRBD1 (5 bases). V dropped 7 bases and J dropped 4 bases, with 10 bases sitting between them. The length of the CDR3 is 12 residues. Looked up from germline, CDR1 is SNHLY and CDR2 is FYNNEI. The CDR3 region has the DNA TGTGCCAGCATAGAGGGGAGCTATGGCTACACCTTC. Its translation: CASIEGSYGYTF.

This clonotype was observed a handful of times. V is TRBV20-1 and J is TRBJ1-5; no reliable D call. CDR1 and CDR2 (germline): DFQATT, SNEGSKA (reference sequence). CDR3 length: 16 amino acids. The germline V and J ends were trimmed by 0 bases and 2 bases, with 14 bases remaining between them. The CDR3 spells CSAREANGLGNQPQHF. The CDR3 bases are TGCAGTGCTAGAGAAGCAAACGGTCTGGGCAATCAGCCCCAGCATTTT.

This clonotype came up many times. CDR3 in amino acids: CASINSGWQFF. In DNA, the CDR3 is TGTGCCAGCATCAATAGCGGTTGGCAGTTCTTC. This sequence joins TRBV6-6 and TRBJ2-1, with D maybe TRBD2 (6 bases). The CDR3 has 11 residues. The germline V and J ends were trimmed by 7 bases and 12 bases, with 13 bases remaining between them. Germline CDR1 is MNHNY and CDR2 is SVGAGI (reference sequence).

This clonotype was seen repeatedly, ten times or more. J is TRBJ2-3 and V is TRBV10-3; TRBD2 matches at 12 bases. J gave up 6 bases and V 6 bases, and 4 bases lay outside the gene matches. The CDR3 is 14 amino acids. The germline V gene encodes CDR1 ENHRY and CDR2 SYGVKD. The CDR3 DNA sequence: TGTGCCATCAGCCTAGCGGGAGGGAGGGATACGCAGTATTTT. It translates to CAISLAGGRDTQYF.

There are many counts of this clonotype. The genes are TRBV29-1 and TRBJ2-1; D could derive from TRBD1 or TRBD2 (6 bases each). CDR1 is SQVTM and CDR2 is ANQGSEA in the germline V gene. The CDR3 loop spans 13 amino acids. This chain's CDR3 is CSVQGLSYNEQFF. CDR3 bases: TGCAGTGTACAGGGACTTTCCTACAATGAGCAGTTCTTC.

This clonotype was observed at least ten times. The rearrangement links TRBV12-3 or TRBV12-4 to TRBJ2-3, with 10 bases aligning to TRBD1. The CDR3 is 16 residues long. V shed 6 bases, J shed 3 bases, and the junction held 9 bases outside the gene matches. CDR3 nucleotide sequence: TGTGCCAGCAGCACGGCGACAGGGGGCACGACAGATACGCAGTATTTT. This codes for CASSTATGGTTDTQYF.